This T cell receptor (beta chain) is from a study of CD8 T cells in Susac syndrome. The CDR3 sequence is 13 residues long. The germline V gene has CDR1 SNHLY and CDR2 FYNNEI. Trimming took 3 bases from V and 7 from J, leaving 7 bases between them. RNA was extracted with the RNeasy kit, and a quantity of roughly 0.5 to 1 ug was reverse transcribed using random hexamers. TCRdb re-derived calls from the immunoSEQ multiplex PCR reads in MiXCR, one entry per CDR3 protein. Of roughly 150,000 distinct CDR3 sequences in the sample, 90% to 96% were seen once. The specimen sequenced was CD4+ T cells from PBMCs. The TCR comes from a human donor with Susac syndrome. The chain is built from TRBV2 and TRBJ1-6; D ambiguous. CDR3 loop: CASSDQQNSPLHF. For the CDR3, the DNA is TGTGCCAGCAGTGATCAACAAAATTCACCCCTCCACTTT. Using reference TRBV2 and TRBJ1-6 for the parts outside the CDR3, the full variable domain is EPEVTQTPSHQVTQMGQEVILRCVPISNHLYFYWYRQILGQKVEFLVSFYNNEISEKSEIFDDQFSVERPDGSNFTLKIRSTKLEDSAMYFCASSDQQNSPLHFGNGTRLTVT.